The sequence of this T cell receptor (beta chain) was determined in a study of CD8 T cells in Susac syndrome. An amount of RNA that ranged from roughly 0.5 to 1 ug was reverse transcribed with random hexamers. TCR beta CDR3 was amplified by immunoSEQ covering 54 Vbeta and 13 Jbeta. One entry per CDR3 protein, called by TCRdb with MiXCR from the immunoSEQ multiplex PCR reads. Of fewer than 90,000 distinct CDR3 sequences listed, about 93% are singletons. The CDR3 covers 13 residues. J was trimmed by 7 bases and V by 3 bases; bases with no gene match: 4. Germline-derived CDR1 and CDR2 are SNHLY and FYNNEI. Negative isolation was used for CD8+ and CD4+ T cells and FACS enrichment for TEMRA cells.

Sequenced material: CD8+ T cells from PBMCs. The sequence derives from a human donor with Susac syndrome. J is TRBJ1-2 and V is TRBV2; 8 bases fit TRBD1. The CDR3 sequence: CASSEDRVRGYTF. The CDR3 bases are TGTGCCAGCAGTGAGGACAGGGTACGTGGCTACACCTTC.